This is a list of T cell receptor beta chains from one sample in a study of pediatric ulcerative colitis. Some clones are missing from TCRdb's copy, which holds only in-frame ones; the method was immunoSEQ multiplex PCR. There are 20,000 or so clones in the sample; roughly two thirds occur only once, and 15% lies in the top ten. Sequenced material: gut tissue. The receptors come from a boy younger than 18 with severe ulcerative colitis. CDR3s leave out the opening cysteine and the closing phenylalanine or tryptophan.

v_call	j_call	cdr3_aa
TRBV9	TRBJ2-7	ASSVALGIGYEQY
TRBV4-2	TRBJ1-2	ASSRDTSGARYGYT
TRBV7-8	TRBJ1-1	ASSLDRGGDTEAF
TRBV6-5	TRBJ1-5	ASSGRGFGQPQH
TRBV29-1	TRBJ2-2	SGGRRDTGELF
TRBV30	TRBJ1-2	AWSLGFYGYT
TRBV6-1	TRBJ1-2	ASSGIGRSLWGYT
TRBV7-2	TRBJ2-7	ASSFSAGGSEQY
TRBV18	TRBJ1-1	ASSPTGAQNTEAF
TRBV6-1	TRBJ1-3	ASRELADKY
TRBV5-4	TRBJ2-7	ASSKGGLAGALSYEQY